A selection of T cell receptor beta chains follows, all from one sample in a study of technical replicates of blood from several donors. Here immunoSEQ multiplex PCR was the method, and the copy in TCRdb shows in-frame clones only, minus some. This sample yields 50,000 to 80,000 clones, of which about 88% are seen a single time; 5.1% belongs to the top ten. Material for sequencing was PBMCs. These receptors were obtained from a human donor in good health. Some clones in this sample may be carry-over from other donors' samples. CDR3s include the opening cysteine and the closing phenylalanine or tryptophan. The order of the fields is V gene, J gene, CDR3 protein.

TRBV6-6	TRBJ1-6	CASTGQNSPLHF
TRBV4-2	TRBJ2-5	CASSQERETQYF
TRBV9	TRBJ2-1	CASSAGQGAEQFF
TRBV6-5	TRBJ2-7	CASSSTSSSYEQYF
TRBV6-1	TRBJ2-7	CASGQVYEQYF
TRBV2	TRBJ1-2	CASRGLVIGGYTF
TRBV7-2	TRBJ2-1	CASISLGGEQFF
TRBV11-3	TRBJ2-1	CASSLVAGSNEQFF
TRBV19	TRBJ1-4	CASTQGRGTEKLFF
TRBV4-2	TRBJ2-1	CASSQGTEGNEQFF
TRBV7-3	TRBJ2-1	CASSRLAASYNEQFF
TRBV5-1	TRBJ2-5	CASSLVAFQETQYF
TRBV5-4	TRBJ1-2	CASSLQGLGYTF
TRBV5-6	TRBJ2-3	CASNPRGLGTDTQYF
TRBV18	TRBJ1-2	CASSPGLFGAGYTF
TRBV5-1	TRBJ1-6	CASSLSGGLSSPLHF
TRBV4-3	TRBJ1-2	CASSQGAGVNYGYTF
TRBV5-1	TRBJ2-7	CASSFDGSYEQYF
TRBV7-2	TRBJ2-1	CASSLGLAGGGEQFF
TRBV5-7	TRBJ1-6	CASSFAPTPGVFFSPLHF
TRBV7-6	TRBJ2-3	CASTRWGGGTDTQYF
TRBV7-9	TRBJ1-5	CASSLDRVQPQHF
TRBV11-3	TRBJ1-1	CASSLHLNTEAFF
TRBV7-3	TRBJ1-1	CASSAGLNTEAFF
TRBV7-6	TRBJ2-7	CASTAEALAGGRSGEQYF
TRBV2	TRBJ1-4	CASSGRQGANEKLFF
TRBV20-1	TRBJ2-7	CSAIRGNEQYF
TRBV6-5	TRBJ1-1	CASSRDGTEAFF
TRBV10-3	TRBJ2-3	CAISASETDTQYF
TRBV5-1	TRBJ2-1	CASSFWEDQYNEQFF
TRBV4-1	TRBJ2-3	CASSRIAGITDTQYF
TRBV30	TRBJ2-3	CAWSGRGDTDTQYF